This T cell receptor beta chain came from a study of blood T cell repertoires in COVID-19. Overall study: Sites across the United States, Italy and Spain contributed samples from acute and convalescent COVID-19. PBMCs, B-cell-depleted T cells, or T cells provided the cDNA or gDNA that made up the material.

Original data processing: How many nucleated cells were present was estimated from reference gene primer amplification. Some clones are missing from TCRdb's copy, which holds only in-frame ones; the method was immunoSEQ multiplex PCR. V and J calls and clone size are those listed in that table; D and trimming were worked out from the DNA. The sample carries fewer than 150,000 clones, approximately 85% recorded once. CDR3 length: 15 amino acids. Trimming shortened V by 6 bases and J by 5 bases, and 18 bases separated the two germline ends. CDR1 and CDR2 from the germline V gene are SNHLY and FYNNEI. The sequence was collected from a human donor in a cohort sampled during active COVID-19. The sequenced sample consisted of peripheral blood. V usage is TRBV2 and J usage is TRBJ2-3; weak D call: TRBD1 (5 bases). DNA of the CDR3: TGTGCCAGCAGCGACGCCGTCAGGGTGGGAGATACGCAGTATTTT. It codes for CASSDAVRVGDTQYF.